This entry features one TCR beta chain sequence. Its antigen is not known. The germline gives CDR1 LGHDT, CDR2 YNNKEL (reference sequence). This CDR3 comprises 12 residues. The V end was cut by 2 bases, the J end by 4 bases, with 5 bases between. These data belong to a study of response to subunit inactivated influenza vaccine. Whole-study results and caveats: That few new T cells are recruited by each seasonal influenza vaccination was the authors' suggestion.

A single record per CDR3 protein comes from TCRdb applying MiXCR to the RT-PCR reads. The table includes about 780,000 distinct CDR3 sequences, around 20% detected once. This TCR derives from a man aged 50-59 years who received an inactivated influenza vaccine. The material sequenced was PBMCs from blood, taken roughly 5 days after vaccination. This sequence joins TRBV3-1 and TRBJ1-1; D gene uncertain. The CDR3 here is CASSQLSTEAFF. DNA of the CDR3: TGTGCCAGCAGCCAACTCAGCACTGAAGCTTTCTTT.